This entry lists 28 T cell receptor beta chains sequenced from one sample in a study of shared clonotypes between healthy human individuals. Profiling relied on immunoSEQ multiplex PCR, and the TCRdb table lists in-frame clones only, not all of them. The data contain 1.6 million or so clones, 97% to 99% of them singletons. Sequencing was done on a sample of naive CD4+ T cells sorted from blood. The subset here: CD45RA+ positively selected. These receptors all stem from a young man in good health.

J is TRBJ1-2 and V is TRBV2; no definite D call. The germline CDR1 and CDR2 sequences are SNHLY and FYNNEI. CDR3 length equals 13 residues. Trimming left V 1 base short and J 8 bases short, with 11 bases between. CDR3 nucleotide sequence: TGTGCCAGCAGTGAAGGGAGAGGAGGCGGCTACACCTTC. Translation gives CASSEGRGGGYTF.

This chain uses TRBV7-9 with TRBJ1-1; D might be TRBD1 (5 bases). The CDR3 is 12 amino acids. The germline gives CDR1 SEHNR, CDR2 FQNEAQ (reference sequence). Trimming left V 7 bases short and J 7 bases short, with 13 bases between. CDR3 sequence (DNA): TGTGCCAGCACCCCCGGGGGGAGTGAAGCTTTCTTT. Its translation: CASTPGGSEAFF.

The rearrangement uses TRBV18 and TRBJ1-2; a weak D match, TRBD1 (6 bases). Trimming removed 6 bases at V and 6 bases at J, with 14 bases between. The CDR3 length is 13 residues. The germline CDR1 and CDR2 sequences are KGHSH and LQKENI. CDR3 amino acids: CASSSQGLDGYTF. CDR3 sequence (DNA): TGTGCCAGCTCGTCACAGGGTTTGGATGGCTACACCTTC.

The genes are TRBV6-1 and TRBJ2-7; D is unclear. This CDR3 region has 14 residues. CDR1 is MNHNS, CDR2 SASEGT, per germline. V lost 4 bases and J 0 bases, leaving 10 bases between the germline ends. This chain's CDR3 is CASSGNSYSYEQYF. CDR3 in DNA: TGTGCCAGCAGTGGTAACAGCTACTCCTACGAGCAGTACTTC.

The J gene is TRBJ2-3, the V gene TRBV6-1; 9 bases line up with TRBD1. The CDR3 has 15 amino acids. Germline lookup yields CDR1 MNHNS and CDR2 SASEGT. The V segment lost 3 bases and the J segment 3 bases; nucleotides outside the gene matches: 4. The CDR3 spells CASSDSGTGTDTQYF. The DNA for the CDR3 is TGTGCCAGCAGTGATAGTGGGACAGGGACAGATACGCAGTATTTT.

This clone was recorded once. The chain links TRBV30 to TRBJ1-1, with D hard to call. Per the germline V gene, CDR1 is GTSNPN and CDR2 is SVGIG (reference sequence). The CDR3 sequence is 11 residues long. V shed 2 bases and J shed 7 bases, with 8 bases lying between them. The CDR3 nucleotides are TGTGCCTGGAGTTGGAGGGTTGAAGCTTTCTTT. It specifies CAWSWRVEAFF.

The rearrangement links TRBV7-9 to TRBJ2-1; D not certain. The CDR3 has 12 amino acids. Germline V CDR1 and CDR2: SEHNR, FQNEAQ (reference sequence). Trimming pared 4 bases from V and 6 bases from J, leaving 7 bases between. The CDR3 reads CASSSLSNEQFF. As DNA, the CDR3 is TGTGCCAGCAGCTCCCTATCCAATGAGCAGTTCTTC.

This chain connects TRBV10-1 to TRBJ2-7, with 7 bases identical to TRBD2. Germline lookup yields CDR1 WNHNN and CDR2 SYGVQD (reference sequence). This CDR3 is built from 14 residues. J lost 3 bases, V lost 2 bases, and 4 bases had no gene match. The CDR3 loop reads CASSENPGGYEQYF. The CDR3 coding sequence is TGCGCCAGCAGTGAGAATCCGGGGGGCTACGAGCAGTACTTC.

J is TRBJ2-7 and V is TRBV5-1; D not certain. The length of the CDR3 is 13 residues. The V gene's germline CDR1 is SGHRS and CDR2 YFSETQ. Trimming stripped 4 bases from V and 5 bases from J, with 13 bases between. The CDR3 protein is CASSLGPRHEQYF. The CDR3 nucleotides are TGCGCCAGCAGCCTCGGCCCCAGACACGAGCAGTACTTC.

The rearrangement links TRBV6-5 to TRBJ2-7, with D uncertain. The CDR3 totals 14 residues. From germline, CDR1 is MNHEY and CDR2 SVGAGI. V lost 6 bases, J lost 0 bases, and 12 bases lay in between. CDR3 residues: CASSLGYFSYEQYF. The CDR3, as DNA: TGTGCCAGCAGCTTGGGTTATTTCTCCTACGAGCAGTACTTC.

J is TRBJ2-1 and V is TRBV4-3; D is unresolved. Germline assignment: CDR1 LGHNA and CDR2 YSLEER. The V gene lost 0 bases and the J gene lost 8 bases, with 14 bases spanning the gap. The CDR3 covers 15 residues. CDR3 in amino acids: CASSQEIKLGHEQFF. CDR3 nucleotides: TGCGCCAGCAGCCAAGAGATAAAGTTGGGTCATGAGCAGTTCTTC.

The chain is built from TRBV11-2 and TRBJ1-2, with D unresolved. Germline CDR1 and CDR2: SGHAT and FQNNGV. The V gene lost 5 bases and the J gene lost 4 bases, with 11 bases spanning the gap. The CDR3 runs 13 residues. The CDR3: CASSRETSYGYTF. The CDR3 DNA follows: TGTGCCAGCAGCCGTGAAACAAGCTATGGCTACACCTTC.

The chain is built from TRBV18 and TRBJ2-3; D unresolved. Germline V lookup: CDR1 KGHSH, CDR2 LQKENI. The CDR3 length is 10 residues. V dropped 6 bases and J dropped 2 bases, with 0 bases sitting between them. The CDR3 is CASSTDTQYF. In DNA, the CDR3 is TGTGCCAGCTCCACAGATACGCAGTATTTT.

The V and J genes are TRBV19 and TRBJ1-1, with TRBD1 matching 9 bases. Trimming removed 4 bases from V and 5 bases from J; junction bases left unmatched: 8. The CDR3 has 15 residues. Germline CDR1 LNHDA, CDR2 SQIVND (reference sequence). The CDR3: CASSTSGTGRTEAFF. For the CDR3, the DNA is TGTGCCAGTAGTACCTCCGGGACAGGGAGGACTGAAGCTTTCTTT.

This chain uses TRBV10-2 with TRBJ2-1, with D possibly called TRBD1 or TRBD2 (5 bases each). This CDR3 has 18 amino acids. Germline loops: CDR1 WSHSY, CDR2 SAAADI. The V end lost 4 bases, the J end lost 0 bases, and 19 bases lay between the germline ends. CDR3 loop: CASSVRGRLSGSYNEQFF. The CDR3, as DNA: TGCGCCAGCAGTGTTCGGGGACGGTTATCGGGCTCCTACAATGAGCAGTTCTTC.

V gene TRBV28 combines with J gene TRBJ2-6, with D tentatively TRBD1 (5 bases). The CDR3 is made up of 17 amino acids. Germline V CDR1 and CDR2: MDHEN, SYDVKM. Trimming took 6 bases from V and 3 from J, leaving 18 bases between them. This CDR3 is CASRKWADSHGANVLTF. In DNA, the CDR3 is TGTGCCAGCAGAAAGTGGGCAGACAGTCATGGGGCCAACGTCCTGACTTTC.

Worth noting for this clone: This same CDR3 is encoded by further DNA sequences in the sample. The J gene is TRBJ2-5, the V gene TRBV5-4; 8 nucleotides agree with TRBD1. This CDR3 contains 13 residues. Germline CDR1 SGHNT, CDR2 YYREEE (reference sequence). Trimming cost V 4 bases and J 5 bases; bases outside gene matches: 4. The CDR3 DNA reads TGTGCCAGCAGCCTTCGACAGGGGGAGACCCAGTACTTC. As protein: CASSLRQGETQYF. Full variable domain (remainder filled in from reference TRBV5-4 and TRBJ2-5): ETGVTQSPTHLIKTRGQQVTLRCSSQSGHNTVSWYQQALGQGPQFIFQYYREEENGRGNFPPRFSGLQFPNYSSELNVNALELDDSALYLCASSLRQGETQYFGPGTRLLVL.

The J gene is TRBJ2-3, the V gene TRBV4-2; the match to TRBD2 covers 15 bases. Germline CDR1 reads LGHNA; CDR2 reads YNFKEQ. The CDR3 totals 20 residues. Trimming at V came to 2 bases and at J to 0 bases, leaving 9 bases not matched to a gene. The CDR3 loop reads CASSQQSGLAGGTSTDTQYF. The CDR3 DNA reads TGTGCCAGCAGCCAACAATCCGGACTAGCGGGAGGGACTAGCACAGATACGCAGTATTTT.

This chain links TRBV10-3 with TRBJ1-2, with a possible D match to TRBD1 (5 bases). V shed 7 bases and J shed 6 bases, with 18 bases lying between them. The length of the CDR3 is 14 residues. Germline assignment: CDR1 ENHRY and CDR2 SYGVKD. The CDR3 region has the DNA TGTGCCATCACTGATTTGGAGGGGTTGGATGGCTACACCTTC. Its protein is CAITDLEGLDGYTF.

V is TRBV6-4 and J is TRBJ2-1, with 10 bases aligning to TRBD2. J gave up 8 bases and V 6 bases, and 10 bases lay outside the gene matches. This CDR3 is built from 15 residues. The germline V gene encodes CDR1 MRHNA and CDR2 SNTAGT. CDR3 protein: CASRLLAGDSHEQFF. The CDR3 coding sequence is TGTGCCAGCAGGCTCCTAGCGGGAGATAGCCATGAGCAGTTCTTC.

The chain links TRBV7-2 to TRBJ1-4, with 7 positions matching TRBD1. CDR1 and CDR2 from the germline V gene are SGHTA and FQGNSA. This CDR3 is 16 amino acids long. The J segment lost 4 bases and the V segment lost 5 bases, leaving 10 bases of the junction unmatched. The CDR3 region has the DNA TGTGCCAGCAGCCGACAGGGACCTTGGGGTAATGAAAAACTGTTTTTT. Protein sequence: CASSRQGPWGNEKLFF.

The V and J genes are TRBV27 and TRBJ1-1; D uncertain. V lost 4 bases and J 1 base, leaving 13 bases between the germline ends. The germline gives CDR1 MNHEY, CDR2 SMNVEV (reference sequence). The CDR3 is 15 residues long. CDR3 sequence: CASSSFFGKNTEAFF. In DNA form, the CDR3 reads TGTGCCAGCAGTTCCTTTTTTGGGAAGAACACTGAAGCTTTCTTT.

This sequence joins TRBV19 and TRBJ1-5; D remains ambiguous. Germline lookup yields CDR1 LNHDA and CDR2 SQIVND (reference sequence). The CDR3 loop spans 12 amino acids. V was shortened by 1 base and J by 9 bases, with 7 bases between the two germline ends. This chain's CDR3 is CASSIARGPQHF. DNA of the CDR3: TGTGCCAGTAGTATAGCCCGGGGGCCCCAGCATTTT.

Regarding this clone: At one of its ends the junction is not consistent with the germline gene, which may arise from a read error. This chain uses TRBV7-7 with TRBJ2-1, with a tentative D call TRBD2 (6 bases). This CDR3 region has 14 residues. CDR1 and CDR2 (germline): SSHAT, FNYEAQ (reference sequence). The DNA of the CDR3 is TGTGCTAGCAGCCCCGTCGCTAGCGCAGATGAGCAGTTCTTC. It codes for CASSPVASADEQFF.

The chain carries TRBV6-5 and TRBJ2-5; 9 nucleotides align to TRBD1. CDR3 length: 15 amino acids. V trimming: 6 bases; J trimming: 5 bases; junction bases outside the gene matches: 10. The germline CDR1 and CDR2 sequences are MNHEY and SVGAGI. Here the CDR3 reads CASRPRQGVVETQYF. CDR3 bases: TGTGCCAGCAGACCACGACAGGGGGTAGTGGAGACCCAGTACTTC.

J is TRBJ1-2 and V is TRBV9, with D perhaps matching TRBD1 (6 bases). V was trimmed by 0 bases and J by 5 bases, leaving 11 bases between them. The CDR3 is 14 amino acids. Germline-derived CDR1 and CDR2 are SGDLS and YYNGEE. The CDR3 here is CASSVGTEPYGYTF. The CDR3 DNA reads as TGTGCCAGCAGCGTAGGGACAGAACCTTATGGCTACACCTTC.

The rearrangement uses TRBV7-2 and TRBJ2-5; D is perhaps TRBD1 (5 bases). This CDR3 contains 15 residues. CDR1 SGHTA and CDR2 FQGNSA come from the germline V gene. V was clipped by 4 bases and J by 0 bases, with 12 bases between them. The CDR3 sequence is CASSSRWTNQETQYF. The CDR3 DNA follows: TGTGCCAGCAGCTCTCGCTGGACAAACCAAGAGACCCAGTACTTC.

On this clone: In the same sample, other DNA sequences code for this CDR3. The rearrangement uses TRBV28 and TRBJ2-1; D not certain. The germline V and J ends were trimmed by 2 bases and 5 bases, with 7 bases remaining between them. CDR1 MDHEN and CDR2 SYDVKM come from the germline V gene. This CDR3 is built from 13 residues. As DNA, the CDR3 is TGTGCCAGCAGTTTACTCCGGGACAATGAGCAGTTCTTC. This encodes CASSLLRDNEQFF.